This T cell receptor (beta chain) was captured by sequencing in a study of identical twins (dated by TCRdb to the mid-2010s). About the full investigation: To test whether fetal clonotypes persist, this study deep-sequenced TCR alpha and beta repertoires from monozygotic twins, from unrelated adults of various ages, and from cord blood. To rule out contamination, the twin experiments were replicated at different times with different library preparation protocols. General conclusions and limits of the study: Fewer insertions were carried by abundant cord blood beta clonotypes; a weaker similar trend was observed in young adult naive repertoires, while no such trend was observed in memory repertoires. Excess twin sharing in beta out-of-frame sequences was weaker because fewer shared sequences lowered the signal-to-noise ratio. Compared with coincidental sharing between unrelated individuals, an excess of low generation-probability sequences was observed among out-of-frame TCR alpha sequences shared between twins. Invariant T cells such as MAIT and iNKT could partly confound zero-insertion analyses, though diverse VJ usage argued against this for most clonotypes. Because the same donors could not be followed over many years, the conclusions depended on cross-sectional statistical analysis. Recombination models systematically underestimated out-of-frame TCR alpha sharing in monozygotic twins but agreed with sharing between unrelated individuals.

The library relied on 5' RACE. Sequencing instrument: Illumina HiSeq 2000. A universal primer binding site was introduced by template switching, and a unique molecular identifier was present in the final cDNA, enabling accurate counting of TCR cDNA molecules. First-strand cDNA for TCR alpha and beta chains was synthesized from specific primers in the conserved constant-segment region. To control for contamination, every cDNA library was double barcoded, receiving both a SMART-Mk sample barcode and Illumina barcodes. TruSeq adapter sequences and Illumina sample barcodes were added in two successive PCR steps. TCR alpha and beta cDNA libraries were sequenced on the Illumina HiSeq platform with custom primers. The paper's data handling went like this. MiGEC was used to process raw reads and extract unique molecular identifiers, and MiXCR was used to find CDR3 positions. Recombination models were inferred per individual with the repgenHMM and IGoR tools using an EM algorithm. Shared clonotype analysis was performed with the tcR package in R, normalizing sharing by the product of cloneset sizes. To study raw recombination without the effects of thymic and clonal selection, out-of-frame nonproductive sequences were analyzed. The public reads were reanalyzed by TCRdb: fastp trimming at Q25, MiXCR alignment, in-frame beta chains only. Merged by CDR3 protein, the rows form single entries marked with the most common genes and DNA. What appears here as the V and J calls and clone size reflects TCRdb's work, not the paper's. This sample comprises roughly 750,000 distinct CDR3 sequences, approximately 21% of them detected only once. The ten largest account for around 4.5% of the sample.

As to this clonotype: Its antigen is unknown. The input lacks base qualities; no much larger clone sits a single base away.

Every donor was a healthy Caucasian. Three pairs of female monozygotic twins, all aged about 18 to 30 years, made up the twin cohort. Peripheral blood mononuclear cells were used as the source from which RNA for TCR libraries was isolated. The same sample was also studied in work on T cells expressing NK-cell markers. Looking at the second paper: About eight donors provided sorted CD3+CD56+NKG2C+, CD3+CD56+NKG2C- and CD3+CD56-NKG2C+ T-cell subsets, whose TCR beta-chain repertoires were profiled. Among the eight sequenced donors, only one was HCMV-seronegative, while the other seven were HCMV-seropositive. To restrict sorting to alphabetaTCR-expressing T cells, an anti-gammadeltaTCR antibody was added in several experiments. In roughly 6 donors, the dominant CD3+CD56+NKG2C+ clonotypes ranked among the top 10 CD8+ clonotypes, making up roughly 1.0-8% of CD8+ T cells. Those dominant clonotypes were again the most abundant among CD3+CD56-NKG2C+ cells in a handful of donors, at about 28.3-65%. Whether the expanded NKG2C-expressing T cell clones were specific for HCMV antigens remained unclear. Randomly selected healthy volunteers, three men and five women, were used as the eight sequenced donors. A commercial ELISA kit detecting HCMV-specific IgG in serum was used to determine HCMV serostatus. For a handful of donors, bulk peripheral blood T-cell repertoires were additionally sequenced from unsorted PBMC. Reads were demultiplexed and grouped by UMI with MIGEC, and clonotypes were assembled and quantified with MiTCR. To remove erroneous sequences, TCR cDNA sequences were retained only when supported by two or more reads. The tcR package was used for downstream repertoire analysis, with clonotypes matched between fractions based on CDR3 nucleotide sequence plus V segment. VDJmatch was used to annotate antigen specificity against VDJdb, with one amino acid substitution in CDR3 allowed.

The sequencing sample was made of PBMCs. The sequence came from a woman between 18 and 29 years old in good health.

The DNA reads as follows: TGTGCCAGCAGCCATGCGGCCGGGGCCAACGTCCTGACTTTC. It encodes CASSHAAGANVLTF. The chain is assembled from TRBV12-3 or TRBV12-4 and TRBJ2-6; a confident D gene designation cannot be given. The CDR3, from cysteine to phenylalanine, totals 14 residues. Solely the CDR3 DNA is kept, with 42 bases framed from the first base. V is cut by 6 bases and J by 4 bases, and the space between the germline ends is 10 bases.